The 17 T cell receptor beta chains below were found in one sample sequenced in a study of shared clonotypes between healthy human individuals. The protocol was immunoSEQ multiplex PCR, while the TCRdb copy is restricted to in-frame clones and leaves out a portion. Here the sample spans hundreds of thousands of clones, over 65% being singletons. The source material was memory CD4+ T cells sorted from blood. Regarding subset: CD45RA-negative fraction. The receptors here all came from a woman under 40 in good health.

The count of this clone is one. The chain combines TRBV6-4 with TRBJ2-3; 8 bases agree with TRBD1. Looked up from germline, CDR1 is MRHNA and CDR2 is SNTAGT. Trimming took 4 bases from V and 1 from J; bases not matched to a gene: 1. The CDR3 spans 14 residues. The CDR3 here is CASSVGQGTDTQYF. CDR3 DNA sequence: TGTGCCAGCAGTGTGGGACAGGGCACAGATACGCAGTATTTT.

There are a few counts of this clone. The chain couples TRBV11-2 to TRBJ1-1; D is uncertain. The ends were cut back, 1 base at V and 7 bases at J, with 10 bases in the middle. Germline CDR1 and CDR2: SGHAT and FQNNGV. This CDR3 is 13 amino acids long. The CDR3 spells CASSLVAAFEAFF. In DNA, the CDR3 is TGTGCCAGCAGCTTAGTGGCAGCATTTGAAGCTTTCTTT.

The table lists this clone with many counts. At the DNA level, this CDR3 is encoded by other sequences in the same sample as well. This chain uses TRBV11-2 with TRBJ2-7; D gene unclear. The CDR3 extends over 12 amino acids. V lost 0 bases and J 3 bases, leaving 3 bases between the germline ends. Germline lookup yields CDR1 SGHAT and CDR2 FQNNGV. As DNA, the CDR3 is TGTGCCAGCAGCTTAGATCGCTACGAGCAGTACTTC. Translation gives CASSLDRYEQYF.

The rearrangement joins TRBV7-2 to TRBJ2-7; weak D call: TRBD2 (6 bases). The ends were cut back, 0 bases at V and 0 bases at J, with 12 bases in the middle. The CDR3 has 16 residues. Germline V gene sequence: CDR1 SGHTA, CDR2 FQGNSA. The CDR3, as DNA: TGTGCCAGCAGCTTAGCGGTAGCGGTAAGCTCCTACGAGCAGTACTTC. It translates to CASSLAVAVSSYEQYF.

The chain carries TRBV27 and TRBJ2-5; 7 nucleotides line up with TRBD1. The V gene's germline CDR1 is MNHEY and CDR2 SMNVEV (reference sequence). After removal of 5 bases from V and 4 bases from J, the junction contained 10 bases not matched to a gene. The CDR3 totals 15 residues. CDR3 sequence: CASSSKGQVGETQYF. The CDR3 DNA sequence: TGTGCCAGCAGTAGCAAAGGACAGGTGGGAGAGACCCAGTACTTC.

The V and J genes are TRBV27 and TRBJ2-2; TRBD1 is a possible D gene (5 bases). V dropped 6 bases and J dropped 3 bases, with 20 bases sitting between them. The germline CDR1 and CDR2 sequences are MNHEY and SMNVEV (reference sequence). The CDR3 is 17 residues long. The CDR3 loop reads CASSQIGQGIDTGELFF. In DNA form, the CDR3 reads TGTGCCAGCAGCCAAATCGGCCAGGGAATAGACACCGGGGAGCTGTTTTTT.

The chain recombines TRBV21-1 with TRBJ2-2; TRBD2 was called by the table and not checked on the DNA. TRBV21-1 is described as a pseudogene. The CDR3 totals 20 residues. The CDR3 is CASSSFSGTSGTGNTGELFF. The CDR3 DNA reads TGTGCCAGCAGCAGCTTCTCCGGGACTAGCGGGACGGGGAACACCGGGGAGCTGTTTTTT.

The J gene is TRBJ2-2, the V gene TRBV5-1, with 9 positions matching TRBD2. V shed 4 bases and J 4 bases; nucleotides not matched to a gene: 11. Germline V gives CDR1 SGHRS, CDR2 YFSETQ. The CDR3 extends over 17 amino acids. The CDR3 loop reads CASSLNPTSGTTGELFF. The CDR3 DNA reads as TGCGCCAGCAGCCTCAATCCGACTAGCGGTACCACCGGGGAGCTGTTTTTT. The full variable domain, completed using reference TRBV5-1 and TRBJ2-2, is KAGVTQTPRYLIKTRGQQVTLSCSPISGHRSVSWYQQTPGQGLQFLFEYFSETQRNKGNFPGRFSGRQFSNSRSEMNVSTLELGDSALYLCASSLNPTSGTTGELFFGEGSRLTVL.

V gene TRBV5-6 combines with J gene TRBJ2-5; no firm D call. CDR1 is SGHDT, CDR2 YYEEEE, per germline. V lost 2 bases and J lost 2, with 10 bases in between. CDR3 size: 14 residues. The CDR3 spells CASSFGTEQETQYF. In DNA form, the CDR3 reads TGTGCCAGCAGCTTTGGTACAGAACAAGAGACCCAGTACTTC.

J is TRBJ2-7 and V is TRBV7-9; 8 bases agree with TRBD2. The CDR3 is 15 residues long. V lost 2 bases and J lost 3; bases outside the gene matches: 6. The V gene's germline CDR1 is SEHNR and CDR2 FQNEAQ (reference sequence). The CDR3 region has the DNA TGTGCCAGCAGCTTAACAGCGGGAGTTAACTACGAGCAGTACTTC. Translating it yields CASSLTAGVNYEQYF.

This rearrangement joins TRBV7-8 to TRBJ2-1, with a weak D call TRBD2 (6 bases). Germline assignment: CDR1 SGHVS and CDR2 FQNEAQ. Trimming pared 1 base from V and 4 bases from J, leaving 14 bases between. The CDR3 extends over 16 amino acids. Here the CDR3 reads CASSLVWGGIYNEQFF. The CDR3 DNA reads as TGTGCCAGCAGCTTAGTGTGGGGCGGGATATACAATGAGCAGTTCTTC. Variable domain in full (rest from reference TRBV7-8 and TRBJ2-1): GAGVSQSPRYKVAKRGQDVALRCDPISGHVSLFWYQQALGQGPEFLTYFQNEAQLDKSGLPSDRFFAERPEGSVSTLKIQRTQQEDSAVYLCASSLVWGGIYNEQFFGPGTRLTVL.

The chain carries TRBV19 and TRBJ2-1; the match to TRBD2 covers 7 bases. V dropped 6 bases and J dropped 7; count of bases not matched to a gene: 12. Germline V lookup: CDR1 LNHDA, CDR2 SQIVND (reference sequence). This CDR3 spans 15 amino acids. The CDR3, as DNA: TGTGCCAGTAGCCCCGGACTAGGCTTCCCTAATGAGCAGTTCTTC. This encodes CASSPGLGFPNEQFF.

For this clone: This may come from a read error, since a much larger clone is one base off. The CDR3 region is CASSLDQGQPQHF. Here the CDR3 DNA reads TGTGCCAGCAGCTTAGATCAGGGTCAGCCCCAGCATTTT. The V and J genes are TRBV11-2 and TRBJ1-5; TRBD1 is a possible D gene (5 bases). The CDR3 has 13 amino acids. V lost 0 bases, J lost 6 bases, and 6 bases lay in between. In germline, CDR1 is SGHAT, CDR2 FQNNGV.

The gene calls are TRBV30 and TRBJ2-1; a possible D gene is TRBD1 (7 bases). The V gene lost 3 bases and the J gene lost 5 bases, with 11 bases spanning the gap. CDR1 is GTSNPN, CDR2 SVGIG, per germline (reference sequence). CDR3 length: 13 residues. Here the CDR3 reads CAWRAGQNNEQFF. Written as DNA, the CDR3 is TGTGCCTGGAGGGCGGGACAGAACAATGAGCAGTTCTTC.

Turning to this clone: Within the sample, other DNA sequences also encode this same CDR3. V is TRBV5-4 and J is TRBJ1-4; TRBD1 is a possible D gene (5 bases). V lost 0 bases and J 2 bases, leaving 8 bases between the germline ends. This CDR3 comprises 15 residues. The germline gives CDR1 SGHNT, CDR2 YYREEE (reference sequence). The CDR3 reads CASSLGGATNEKLFF. CDR3 in DNA: TGTGCCAGCAGCTTGGGCGGGGCCACTAATGAAAAACTGTTTTTT.

The gene calls are TRBV7-8 and TRBJ2-7; 9 bases line up with TRBD1. Looked up from germline, CDR1 is SGHVS and CDR2 is FQNEAQ. V trimming: 2 bases; J trimming: 3 bases; junction bases outside the gene matches: 5. The CDR3 has 15 residues. In DNA form, the CDR3 reads TGTGCCAGCAGCTTAAGACGGGACAGGGACTACGAGCAGTACTTC. Its translation is CASSLRRDRDYEQYF.

The chain has TRBV2 and TRBJ1-3, with TRBD1 identical over 8 bases. The J segment lost 3 bases and the V segment lost 6 bases, leaving 7 bases of the junction unmatched. Germline V gene sequence: CDR1 SNHLY, CDR2 FYNNEI. The CDR3 extends over 15 amino acids. CDR3 residues: CASSDGQGYGNTIYF. In DNA form, the CDR3 reads TGTGCCAGCAGCGATGGACAGGGCTATGGAAACACCATATATTTT.